These 7 T cell receptor beta chains were sequenced from one sample in a study of OX40 agonist ivuxolimab in advanced cancers. TCRdb's table, derived via immunoSEQ multiplex PCR, lists solely in-frame clones and lacks some. The table lists around 66,000 clones, 90% to 95% of them singletons. The source material was CD4+ or CD8+ T cells sorted from blood, sampled in a trial of the OX40 agonist ivuxolimab. The receptors stem from an adult with an advanced solid tumor such as melanoma, head and neck, liver or kidney cancer.

A few counts support this clone. Other DNA sequences in this sample translate to the same CDR3. V and J are TRBV15 and TRBJ1-5, with TRBD1 matching 10 bases. From germline, CDR1 is LNHNV and CDR2 YYDKDF (reference sequence). This CDR3 is built from 14 residues. V lost 6 bases to trimming and J lost 7 bases; unmatched junction nucleotides: 6. CDR3 sequence reads: CATRSTGGEQPQHF. The CDR3 coding sequence is TGTGCCACCAGGTCGACAGGGGGCGAGCAGCCCCAGCATTTT.

This clone was observed a few times. In the same sample, other DNA sequences code for this CDR3. The chain joins TRBV6-5 to TRBJ1-1; a weak D match, TRBD1 (6 bases). This CDR3 comprises 14 residues. Between the trimmed V and J ends, which lost 2 bases and 2 bases, there was a span of 9 bases. CDR1 is MNHEY and CDR2 is SVGAGI in the germline V gene. In DNA, the CDR3 is TGTGCCAGCAGTTACGGGGGGCCCAACACTGAAGCTTTCTTT. It translates to CASSYGGPNTEAFF.

The chain joins TRBV4-1 to TRBJ1-2; 9 bases agree with TRBD1. CDR3 length: 18 amino acids. In germline, CDR1 is MGHRA, CDR2 YSYEKL. Trimming at V came to 0 bases and at J to 4 bases, leaving 12 bases not matched to a gene. DNA for the CDR3: TGCGCCAGCAGCCAAGATGTTCCCTCGGGACAGGGCTTCTATGGCTACACCTTC. Protein product: CASSQDVPSGQGFYGYTF.

This chain connects TRBV28 to TRBJ1-2; no clear D gene. The germline V and J ends were trimmed by 1 base and 8 bases, with 14 bases remaining between them. The CDR3 spans 14 residues. The germline CDR1 and CDR2 sequences are MDHEN and SYDVKM. CDR3 sequence (DNA): TGTGCCAGCAGTTTATACCTAGTCACGGGGGGCTACACCTTC. Its translation is CASSLYLVTGGYTF.

The chain joins TRBV7-7 to TRBJ2-5; a possible D gene is TRBD1 (6 bases). The CDR3 totals 12 residues. V lost 9 bases to trimming and J lost 4 bases, with 12 bases between them. Germline values: CDR1 SSHAT, CDR2 FNYEAQ (reference sequence). This CDR3 reads CASSTRGETQYF. The CDR3 DNA follows: TGTGCCAGTTCCACCAGGGGAGAGACCCAGTACTTC.

The chain links TRBV19 to TRBJ1-3; D is unresolved. Germline V lookup: CDR1 LNHDA, CDR2 SQIVND (reference sequence). The CDR3 covers 14 residues. Trimming stripped 5 bases from V and 6 bases from J, with 14 bases between. As DNA, the CDR3 is TGTGCCAGTAGTCCCCCCGGGTTGAAAAACACCATATATTTT. It encodes CASSPPGLKNTIYF.

This chain links TRBV2 with TRBJ1-1; the match to TRBD1 covers 8 bases. CDR1 SNHLY and CDR2 FYNNEI come from the germline V gene. V lost 6 bases, J lost 1 base, and 7 bases stayed unmatched. The CDR3 has 15 amino acids. The CDR3 coding sequence is TGTGCCAGCAGGGCCAGGGGACAGGCGAACACTGAAGCTTTCTTT. As protein: CASRARGQANTEAFF.